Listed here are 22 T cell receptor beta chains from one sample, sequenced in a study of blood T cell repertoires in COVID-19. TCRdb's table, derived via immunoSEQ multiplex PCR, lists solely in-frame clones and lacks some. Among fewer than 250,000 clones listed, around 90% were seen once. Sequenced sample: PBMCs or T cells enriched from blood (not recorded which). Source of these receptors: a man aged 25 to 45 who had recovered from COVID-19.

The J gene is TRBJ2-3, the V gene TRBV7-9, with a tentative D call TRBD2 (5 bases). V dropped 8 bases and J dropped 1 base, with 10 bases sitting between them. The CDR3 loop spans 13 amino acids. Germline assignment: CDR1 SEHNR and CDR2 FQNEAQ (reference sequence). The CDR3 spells CASGGFGTDTQYF. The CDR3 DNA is TGTGCCAGCGGCGGGTTCGGCACAGATACGCAGTATTTT.

The CDR3 sequence is CASSLGRGPNTGELFF. The CDR3 DNA reads as TGTGCCAGCAGCTTAGGGCGGGGGCCAAACACCGGGGAGCTGTTTTTT. V and J are TRBV5-4 and TRBJ2-2; TRBD2 is a possible D gene (7 bases). The CDR3 loop spans 16 amino acids. CDR1 and CDR2 (germline): SGHNT, YYREEE (reference sequence). V was cut by 2 bases and J by 2 bases, with 13 bases left in between.

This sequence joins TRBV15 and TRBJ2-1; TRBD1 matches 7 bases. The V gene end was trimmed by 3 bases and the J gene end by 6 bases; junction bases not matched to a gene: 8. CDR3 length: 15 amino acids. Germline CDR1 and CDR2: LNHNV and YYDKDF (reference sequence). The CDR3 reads CATSSRQGKGNEQFF. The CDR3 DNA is TGTGCCACCAGCAGCCGACAGGGTAAGGGCAATGAGCAGTTCTTC.

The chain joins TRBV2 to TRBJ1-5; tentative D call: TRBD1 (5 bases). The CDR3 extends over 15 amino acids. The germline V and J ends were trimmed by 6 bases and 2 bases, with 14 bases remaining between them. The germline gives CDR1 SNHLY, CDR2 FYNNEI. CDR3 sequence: CASSAQGGGNQPQHF. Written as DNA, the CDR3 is TGTGCCAGCAGCGCGCAGGGCGGGGGCAATCAGCCCCAGCATTTT.

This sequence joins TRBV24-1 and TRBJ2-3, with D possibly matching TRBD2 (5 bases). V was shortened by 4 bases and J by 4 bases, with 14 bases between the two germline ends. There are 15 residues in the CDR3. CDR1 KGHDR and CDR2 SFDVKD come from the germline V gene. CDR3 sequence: CATSDPGLEADTQYF. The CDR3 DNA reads TGTGCCACCAGTGACCCTGGACTTGAAGCAGATACGCAGTATTTT.

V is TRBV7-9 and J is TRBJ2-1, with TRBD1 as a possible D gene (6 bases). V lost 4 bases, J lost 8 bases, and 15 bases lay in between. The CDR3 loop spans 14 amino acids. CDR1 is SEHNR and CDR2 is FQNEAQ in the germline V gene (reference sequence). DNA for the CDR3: TGTGCCAGCAGCTCCTTACGGGCAGGGGATGAGCAGTTCTTC. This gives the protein CASSSLRAGDEQFF.

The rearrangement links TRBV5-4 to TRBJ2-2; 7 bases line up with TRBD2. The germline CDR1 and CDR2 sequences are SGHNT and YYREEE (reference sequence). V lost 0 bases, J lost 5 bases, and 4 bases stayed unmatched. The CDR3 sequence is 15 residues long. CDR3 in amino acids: CASSLASGTTGELFF. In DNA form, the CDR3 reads TGTGCCAGCAGCTTGGCCAGCGGGACGACCGGGGAGCTGTTTTTT.

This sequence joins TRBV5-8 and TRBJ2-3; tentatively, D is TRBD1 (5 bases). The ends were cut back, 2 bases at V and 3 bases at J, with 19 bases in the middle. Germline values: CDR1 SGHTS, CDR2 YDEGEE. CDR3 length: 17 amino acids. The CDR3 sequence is CASSFRVTGLETDTQYF. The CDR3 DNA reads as TGTGCCAGCAGCTTTAGAGTTACAGGTCTTGAGACAGATACGCAGTATTTT. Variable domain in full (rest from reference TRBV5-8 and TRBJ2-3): EAGVTQSPTHLIKTRGQQATLRCSPISGHTSVYWYQQALGLGLQFLLWYDEGEERNRGNFPPRFSGRQFPNYSSELNVNALELEDSALYLCASSFRVTGLETDTQYFGPGTRLTVL.

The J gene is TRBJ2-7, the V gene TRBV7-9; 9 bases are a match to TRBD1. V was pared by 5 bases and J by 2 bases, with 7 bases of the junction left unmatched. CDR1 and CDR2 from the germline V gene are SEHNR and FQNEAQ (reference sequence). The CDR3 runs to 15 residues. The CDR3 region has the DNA TGTGCCAGCAGCAATCCGGGACAGGGTACCTACGAGCAGTACTTC. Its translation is CASSNPGQGTYEQYF. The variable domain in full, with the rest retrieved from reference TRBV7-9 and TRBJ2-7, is DTGVSQNPRHKITKRGQNVTFRCDPISEHNRLYWYRQTLGQGPEFLTYFQNEAQLEKSRLLSDRFSAERPKGSFSTLEIQRTEQGDSAMYLCASSNPGQGTYEQYFGPGTRLTVT.

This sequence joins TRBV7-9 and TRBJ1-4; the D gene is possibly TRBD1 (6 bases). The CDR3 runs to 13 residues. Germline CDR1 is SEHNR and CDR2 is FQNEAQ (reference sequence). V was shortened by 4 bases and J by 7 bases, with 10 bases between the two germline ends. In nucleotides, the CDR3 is TGTGCCAGCAGCTACAGGGTGGGTGAAAAACTGTTTTTT. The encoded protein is CASSYRVGEKLFF.

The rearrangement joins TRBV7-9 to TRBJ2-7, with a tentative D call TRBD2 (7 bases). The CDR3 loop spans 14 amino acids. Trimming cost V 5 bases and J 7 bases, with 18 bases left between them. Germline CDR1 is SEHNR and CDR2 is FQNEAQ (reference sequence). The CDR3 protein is CASSPLGGAKEQYF. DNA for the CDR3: TGTGCCAGCAGCCCTCTAGGGGGGGCTAAGGAGCAGTACTTC.

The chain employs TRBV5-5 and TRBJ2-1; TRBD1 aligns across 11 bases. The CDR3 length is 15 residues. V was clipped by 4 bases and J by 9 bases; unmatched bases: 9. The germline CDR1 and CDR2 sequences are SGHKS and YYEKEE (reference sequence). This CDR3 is CASSIRDRGFGEQFF. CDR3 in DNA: TGTGCCAGCAGCATCCGGGACAGGGGGTTTGGTGAGCAGTTCTTC. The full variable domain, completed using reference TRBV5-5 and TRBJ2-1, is DAGVTQSPTHLIKTRGQQVTLRCSPISGHKSVSWYQQVLGQGPQFIFQYYEKEERGRGNFPDRFSARQFPNYSSELNVNALLLGDSALYLCASSIRDRGFGEQFFGPGTRLTVL.

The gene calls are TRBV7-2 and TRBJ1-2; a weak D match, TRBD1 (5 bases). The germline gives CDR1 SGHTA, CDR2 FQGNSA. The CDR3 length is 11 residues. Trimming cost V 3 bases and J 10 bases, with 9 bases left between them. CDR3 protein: CASSFDRFYTF. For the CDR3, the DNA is TGTGCCAGCAGCTTTGACAGATTCTACACCTTC. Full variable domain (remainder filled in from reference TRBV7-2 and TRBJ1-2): GAGVSQSPSNKVTEKGKDVELRCDPISGHTALYWYRQSLGQGLEFLIYFQGNSAPDKSGLPSDRFSAERTGGSVSTLTIQRTQQEDSAVYLCASSFDRFYTFGSGTRLTVV.

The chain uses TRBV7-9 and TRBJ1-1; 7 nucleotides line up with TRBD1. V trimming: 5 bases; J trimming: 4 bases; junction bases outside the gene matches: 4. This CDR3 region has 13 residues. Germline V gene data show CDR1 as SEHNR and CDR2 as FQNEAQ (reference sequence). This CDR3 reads CASSPGGSTEAFF. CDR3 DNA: TGTGCCAGCAGCCCAGGGGGGAGCACTGAAGCTTTCTTT.

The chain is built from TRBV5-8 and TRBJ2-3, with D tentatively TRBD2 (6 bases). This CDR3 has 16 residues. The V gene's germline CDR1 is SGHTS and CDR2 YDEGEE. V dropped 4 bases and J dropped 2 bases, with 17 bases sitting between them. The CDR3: CASSHPRDSPTDTQYF. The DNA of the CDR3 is TGTGCCAGCAGCCATCCCCGGGACTCACCCACAGATACGCAGTATTTT.

DNA of the CDR3: TGTGCCAGCACCTGGGGAGCGGGCCTACAAGAGACCCAGTACTTC. Translated: CASTWGAGLQETQYF. The chain employs TRBV7-6 and TRBJ2-5; tentative D call: TRBD2 (6 bases). V was cut by 7 bases and J by 2 bases, with 17 bases left in between. CDR1 is SGHVS, CDR2 FNYEAQ, per germline. The CDR3 totals 15 residues. The full variable domain, completed using reference TRBV7-6 and TRBJ2-5, is GAGVSQSPRYKVTKRGQDVALRCDPISGHVSLYWYRQALGQGPEFLTYFNYEAQQDKSGLPNDRFSAERPEGSISTLTIQRTEQRDSAMYRCASTWGAGLQETQYFGPGTRLLVL.

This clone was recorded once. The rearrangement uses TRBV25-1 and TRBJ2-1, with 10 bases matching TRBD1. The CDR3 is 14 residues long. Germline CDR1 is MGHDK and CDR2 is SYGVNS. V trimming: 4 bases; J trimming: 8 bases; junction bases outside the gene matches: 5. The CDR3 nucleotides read TGTGCCAGCAGTGTCCGGGACAGGGGTGATGAGCAGTTCTTC. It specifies CASSVRDRGDEQFF.

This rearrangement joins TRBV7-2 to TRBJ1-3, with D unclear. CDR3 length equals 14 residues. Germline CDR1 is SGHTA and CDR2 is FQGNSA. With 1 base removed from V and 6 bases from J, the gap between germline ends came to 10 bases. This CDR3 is CASSLVSYENTIYF. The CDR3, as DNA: TGTGCCAGCAGCTTAGTCAGTTACGAAAACACCATATATTTT.

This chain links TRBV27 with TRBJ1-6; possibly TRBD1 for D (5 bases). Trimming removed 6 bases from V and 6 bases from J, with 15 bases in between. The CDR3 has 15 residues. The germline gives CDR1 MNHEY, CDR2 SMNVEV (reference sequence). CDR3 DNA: TGTGCCAGCAGGACAGATACACGAACTAATTCACCCCTCCACTTT. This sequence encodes CASRTDTRTNSPLHF.

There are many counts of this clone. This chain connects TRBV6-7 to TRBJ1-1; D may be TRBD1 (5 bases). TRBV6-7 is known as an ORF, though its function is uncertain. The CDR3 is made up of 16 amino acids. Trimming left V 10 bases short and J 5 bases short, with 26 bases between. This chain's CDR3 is CATWWWRGHQETEAFF. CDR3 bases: TGTGCCACCTGGTGGTGGAGGGGTCACCAGGAGACTGAAGCTTTCTTT.

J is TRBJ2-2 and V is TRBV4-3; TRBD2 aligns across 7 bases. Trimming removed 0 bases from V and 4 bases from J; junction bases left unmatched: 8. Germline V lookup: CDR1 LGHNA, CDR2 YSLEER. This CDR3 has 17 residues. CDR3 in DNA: TGCGCCAGCAGCCAAGAATACGGGGGGTCATCCACCGGGGAGCTGTTTTTT. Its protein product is CASSQEYGGSSTGELFF.

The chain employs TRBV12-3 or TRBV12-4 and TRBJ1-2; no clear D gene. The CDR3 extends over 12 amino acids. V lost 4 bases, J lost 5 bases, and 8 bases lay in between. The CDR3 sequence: CASSWAGYGYTF. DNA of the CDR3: TGTGCCAGCAGTTGGGCGGGTTATGGCTACACCTTC.